This TCR beta chain was identified during a study of T cells after yellow fever vaccination. The V end was cut by 5 bases, the J end by 0 bases, with 14 bases between. CDR1 and CDR2 from the germline V gene are MNHEY and SVGAGI. There are 16 residues in the CDR3. Study-level results: Reappearing after the booster were most of the clones from primary vaccination (less than 97% CD4, 88% CD8).

This clonotype was detected many times. Antigen specificity is unknown. In making TCR cDNA, 5'RACE template switching added a universal primer site and UMIs to it. Each CDR3 protein is one row after TCRdb ran MiXCR on the 5' RACE reads. The sample shows about 300,000 distinct CDR3 sequences, around 6.8% of them seen only once. The receptor comes from a man between 18 and 35 years old who received the YFV17D yellow fever vaccine. The rearrangement uses TRBV6-5 and TRBJ1-5, with D possibly TRBD1 on 5 matching bases. The specimen comprised PBMCs, sampled roughly 45 days after the first yellow fever vaccination. CDR3 sequence (DNA): TGTGCCAGCAGTAATCCTACGGGGGGTAGCAATCAGCCCCAGCATTTT. It specifies CASSNPTGGSNQPQHF.